The rows below give T cell receptor beta chains drawn from one sample of a study of T cell repertoires in cytomegalovirus infection. Each CDR3 protein gets one entry after TCRdb re-called the reads with MiXCR. The sample lists hundreds of thousands of distinct CDR3 sequences, around a sixth occurring once. The sample taken for sequencing was PBMCs. These TCRs come from a human donor in good health (CMV status not recorded). Some clones in this sample may be carry-over from other donors' samples. The CDR3 runs from the conserved cysteine through the conserved F or W. A D gene is named only where the DNA matches it firmly. A row's size may be missing; if present it is once, few, many or a size class.

d_gene	v_gene	j_gene	abundance	CDR3aa	CDR3nt
NA	TRBV10-3	TRBJ1-1	many	CAIHSGQGAPTEAFF	TGTGCCATCCATTCGGGGCAGGGTGCCCCGACTGAAGCTTTCTTT
TRBD1	TRBV12-3/TRBV12-4	TRBJ1-2	few	CASGQALYDYGYTF	TGTGCCAGCGGACAGGCGCTTTACGACTATGGCTACACCTTC
NA	TRBV2	TRBJ1-1	NA	CASSDTRGAGRMNTEAFF	TGTGCCAGCAGTGACACCCGTGGGGCAGGGAGAATGAACACTGAAGCTTTCTTT
NA	TRBV7-9	TRBJ2-3	many	CASSQAGRDTQYF	TGTGCCAGCAGCCAGGCGGGCCGCGATACGCAGTATTTT
TRBD1	TRBV18	TRBJ1-2	NA	CASSPRTGNDRGYTF	TGTGCCAGCTCACCCCGGACAGGAAATGATCGAGGCTACACCTTC
TRBD1	TRBV7-9	TRBJ2-4	NA	CASSLDGTGVQYF	TGTGCCAGCAGCTTAGACGGGACAGGGGTACAGTACTTC
NA	TRBV4-2	TRBJ2-1	NA	CASSSHPSSYNEQFF	TGTGCCAGCAGCTCACACCCGAGCTCCTACAATGAGCAGTTCTTC
TRBD1	TRBV28	TRBJ1-1	few	CATQQGRTEAFF	TGTGCCACCCAACAGGGGCGGACTGAAGCTTTCTTT
NA	TRBV24-1	TRBJ2-7	NA	CAARESYEQYF	TGTGCCGCACGGGAGTCCTACGAGCAGTACTTC
TRBD1	TRBV12-3/TRBV12-4	TRBJ2-7	few	CASSQGDRGYEQYF	TGTGCCAGCAGTCAAGGGGACAGGGGCTACGAGCAGTACTTC
NA	TRBV10-3	TRBJ1-3	NA	CATTTANSGNTIYF	TGTGCCACTACGACAGCGAACTCTGGAAACACCATATATTTT
NA	TRBV6-5	TRBJ1-5	many	CASSYSGFGQPQHF	TGTGCCAGCAGTTACTCGGGGTTTGGACAGCCCCAGCATTTT
TRBD1	TRBV11-2	TRBJ1-2	few	CASSLGTGTGGYTF	TGTGCCAGCAGCTTGGGGACAGGGACGGGTGGCTACACCTTC
NA	TRBV28	TRBJ1-2	NA	CALGSNYGYTF	TGTGCCCTGGGTAGCAACTATGGCTACACCTTC
TRBD1	TRBV28	TRBJ1-5	many	CASSPQGAYQPQHF	TGTGCCAGCAGTCCTCAGGGGGCGTATCAGCCCCAGCATTTT
NA	TRBV7-9	TRBJ1-2	many	CASSFDVFGHGYTF	TGTGCCAGCAGCTTCGATGTTTTCGGGCATGGCTACACCTTC
NA	TRBV15	TRBJ1-4	many	CATSSPGQKANEKLFF	TGTGCCACCAGCAGCCCCGGACAGAAGGCTAATGAAAAACTGTTTTTT
TRBD1	TRBV20-1	TRBJ2-5	NA	CSASPGGKGETQYF	TGCAGTGCTAGTCCAGGGGGCAAAGGAGAGACCCAGTACTTC
NA	TRBV5-1	TRBJ2-7	NA	CASSPASRGVQEQYF	TGCGCCAGCAGCCCAGCGTCCCGGGGCGTACAGGAGCAGTACTTC
NA	TRBV12-3/TRBV12-4	TRBJ1-1	many	CASSLWGGVGTEAFF	TGTGCCAGCAGTTTATGGGGGGGTGTTGGCACTGAAGCTTTCTTT
NA	TRBV7-6	TRBJ2-3	many	CASGAVAGATDTQYF	TGTGCCAGCGGGGCCGTTGCGGGGGCCACAGATACGCAGTATTTT
TRBD1	TRBV19	TRBJ1-2	NA	CASSTRDRGHGGYTF	TGTGCCAGTAGTACCCGGGACAGGGGGCACGGTGGCTACACCTTC
NA	TRBV9	TRBJ2-5	once	CASSVGGVGETQYF	TGTGCCAGCAGCGTAGGAGGCGTCGGGGAGACCCAGTACTTC
TRBD1	TRBV4-2	TRBJ1-2	NA	CASSQTGVDGYTF	TGTGCCAGCAGCCAAACAGGGGTAGATGGCTACACCTTC
NA	TRBV12-3/TRBV12-4	TRBJ1-2	NA	CASSSTTVWGGYTF	TGTGCCAGCAGTTCCACGACAGTTTGGGGCGGCTACACCTTC
NA	TRBV5-8	TRBJ2-2	NA	CASSLLGSGPTGELFF	TGTGCCAGCAGCTTGCTGGGGAGTGGGCCCACCGGGGAGCTGTTTTTT
TRBD2	TRBV20-1	TRBJ2-7	many	CSARDPRDYYEQYF	TGCAGTGCTAGAGACCCCCGGGACTATTACGAGCAGTACTTC
NA	TRBV5-5	TRBJ1-2	NA	CASSLSASFYGYTF	TGTGCCAGCAGCTTATCGGCCTCATTCTATGGCTACACCTTC
NA	TRBV28	TRBJ1-2	NA	CASSYSLNYGYTF	TGTGCCAGCAGCTATTCCCTCAACTATGGCTACACCTTC
NA	TRBV24-1	TRBJ2-3	NA	CATSDITGDTQYF	TGTGCCACCAGTGATATTACGGGGGATACGCAGTATTTT
TRBD2	TRBV6-6	TRBJ2-3	many	CASSYPKTSGGSTDTQYF	TGTGCCAGCAGTTACCCTAAGACTAGCGGGGGGAGCACAGATACGCAGTATTTT
TRBD1	TRBV20-1	TRBJ2-1	few	CSAAGGRGLPNEQFF	TGCAGCGCAGCCGGGGGCAGGGGGCTCCCCAATGAGCAGTTCTTC
NA	TRBV2	TRBJ1-5	NA	CATGPNGNQPQHF	TGTGCCACCGGACCTAATGGCAATCAGCCCCAGCATTTT
TRBD1	TRBV28	TRBJ2-7	medium-sized	CASSLGSGRGISEQYF	TGTGCCAGCAGTTTAGGTTCTGGCAGGGGGATCTCCGAGCAGTACTTC
NA	TRBV5-8	TRBJ1-4	NA	CASSRTDTTNEKLFF	TGTGCCAGCAGCCGGACAGATACAACTAATGAAAAACTGTTTTTT
NA	TRBV12-3/TRBV12-4	TRBJ2-7	few	CASSFVSYEQYF	TGTGCCAGCAGTTTTGTCTCCTACGAGCAGTACTTC
NA	TRBV9	TRBJ2-3	NA	CASSVAWFGTDTQYF	TGTGCCAGCAGCGTAGCATGGTTCGGCACAGATACGCAGTATTTT
NA	TRBV11-3	TRBJ2-3	few	CASSLDPQGTQYF	TGTGCCAGCAGCTTAGATCCCCAGGGTACGCAGTATTTT
NA	TRBV12-3/TRBV12-4	TRBJ2-5	few	CASSSYGTQPRETQYF	TGTGCCAGCAGTTCTTATGGGACTCAACCTCGGGAGACCCAGTACTTC
TRBD1	TRBV15	TRBJ1-5	NA	CATSRIFTGEGNQPQHF	TGTGCCACCAGCAGAATTTTTACAGGGGAGGGCAATCAGCCCCAGCATTTT
NA	TRBV6-5	TRBJ2-1	NA	CASSYLGTGTGEQFF	TGTGCCAGCAGTTACCTGGGAACAGGGACTGGTGAGCAGTTCTTC
TRBD1	TRBV20-1	TRBJ1-6	many	CSAKTGTENSPLHF	TGCAGTGCCAAGACCGGGACAGAAAATTCACCCCTCCACTTT
TRBD2	TRBV9	TRBJ2-3	NA	CASSVGAAGGADTQYF	TGTGCCAGCAGCGTAGGCGCAGCGGGGGGCGCAGATACGCAGTATTTT
NA	TRBV2	TRBJ2-1	few	CASSGPSSYNEQFF	TGTGCCAGCAGCGGCCCAAGCTCCTACAATGAGCAGTTCTTC
TRBD1	TRBV28	TRBJ1-4	NA	CASSPDRETNEKLFF	TGTGCCAGCAGCCCCGACAGGGAAACTAATGAAAAACTGTTTTTT
NA	TRBV29-1	TRBJ2-7	NA	CSVVGQASYEQYF	TGCAGCGTTGTTGGGCAGGCGTCCTACGAGCAGTACTTC
TRBD1	TRBV12-3/TRBV12-4	TRBJ1-4	NA	CASSPGEDRRGEKLFF	TGTGCCAGCAGTCCGGGGGAGGACAGGAGGGGTGAAAAACTGTTTTTT
NA	TRBV7-9	TRBJ1-6	many	CASSFGGSAYNSPLHF	TGTGCCAGCAGCTTTGGGGGATCCGCCTATAATTCACCCCTCCACTTT
NA	TRBV19	TRBJ2-2	few	CASSKGENPPSGELFF	TGTGCCAGTAGTAAGGGGGAAAACCCTCCCTCAGGGGAGCTGTTTTTT